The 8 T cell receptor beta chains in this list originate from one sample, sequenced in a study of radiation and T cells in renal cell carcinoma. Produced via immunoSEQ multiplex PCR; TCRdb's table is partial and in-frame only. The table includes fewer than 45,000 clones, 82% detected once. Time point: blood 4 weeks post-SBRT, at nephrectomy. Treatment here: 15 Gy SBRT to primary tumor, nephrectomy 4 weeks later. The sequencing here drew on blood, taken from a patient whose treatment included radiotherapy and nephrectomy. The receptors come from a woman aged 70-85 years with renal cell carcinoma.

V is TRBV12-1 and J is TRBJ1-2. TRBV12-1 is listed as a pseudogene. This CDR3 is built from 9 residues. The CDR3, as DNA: TGTGCCGACCACTATGGCTACACCTTC. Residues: CADHYGYTF.

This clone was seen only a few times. The CDR3 region is CASSEFGGQGYIQYF. CDR3 sequence (DNA): TGTGCCAGCAGTGAGTTCGGAGGACAGGGGTACATTCAGTACTTC. This sequence joins TRBV2 and TRBJ2-4; 9 nucleotides align to TRBD1. V dropped 3 bases and J dropped 8; count of bases not matched to a gene: 8. Germline lookup yields CDR1 SNHLY and CDR2 FYNNEI. The CDR3 is 15 amino acids.

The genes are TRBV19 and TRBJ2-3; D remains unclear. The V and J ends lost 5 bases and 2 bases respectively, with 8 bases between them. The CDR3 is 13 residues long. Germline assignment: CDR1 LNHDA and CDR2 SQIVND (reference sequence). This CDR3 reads CASSAAHTDTQYF. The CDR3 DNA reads TGTGCCAGTAGTGCCGCGCACACAGATACGCAGTATTTT.

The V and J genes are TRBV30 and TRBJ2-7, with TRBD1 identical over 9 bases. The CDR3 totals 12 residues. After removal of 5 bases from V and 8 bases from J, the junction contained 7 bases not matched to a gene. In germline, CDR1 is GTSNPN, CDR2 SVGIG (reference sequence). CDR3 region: CAWPGQGVKQYF. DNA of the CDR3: TGTGCCTGGCCGGGACAGGGTGTCAAGCAGTACTTC. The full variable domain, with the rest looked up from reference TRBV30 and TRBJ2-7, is SQTIHQWPATLVQPVGSPLSLECTVEGTSNPNLYWYRQAAGRGLQLLFYSVGIGQISSEVPQNLSASRPQDRQFILSSKKLLLSDSGFYLCAWPGQGVKQYFGPGTRLTVT.

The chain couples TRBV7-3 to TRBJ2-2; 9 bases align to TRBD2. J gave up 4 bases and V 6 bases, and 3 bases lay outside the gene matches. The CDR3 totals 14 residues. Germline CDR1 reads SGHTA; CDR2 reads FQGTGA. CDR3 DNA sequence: TGTGCCAGCAGGCGGGAGGGTTTCACCGGGGAGCTGTTTTTT. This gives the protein CASRREGFTGELFF.

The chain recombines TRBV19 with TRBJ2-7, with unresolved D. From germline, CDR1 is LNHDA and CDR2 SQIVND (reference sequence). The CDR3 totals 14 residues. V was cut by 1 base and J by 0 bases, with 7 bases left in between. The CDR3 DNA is TGTGCCAGTAGTATAGGCATTAACTCCTACGAGCAGTACTTC. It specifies CASSIGINSYEQYF.

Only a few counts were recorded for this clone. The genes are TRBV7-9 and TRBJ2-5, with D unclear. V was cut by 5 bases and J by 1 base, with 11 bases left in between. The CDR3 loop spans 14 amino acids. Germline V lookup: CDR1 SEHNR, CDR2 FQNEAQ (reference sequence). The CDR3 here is CASSQDTFQETQYF. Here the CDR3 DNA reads TGTGCCAGCAGCCAAGACACGTTCCAAGAGACCCAGTACTTC.

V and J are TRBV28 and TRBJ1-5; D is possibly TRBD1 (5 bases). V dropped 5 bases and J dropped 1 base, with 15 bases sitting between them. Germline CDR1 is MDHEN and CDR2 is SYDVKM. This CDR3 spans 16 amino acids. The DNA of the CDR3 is TGTGCCAGCAGTACCAGGGCAGGCCAAAGCAATCAGCCCCAGCATTTT. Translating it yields CASSTRAGQSNQPQHF.